Each of the 22 T cell receptor beta chains below was sequenced from the same sample in a study of T cells in Graves' hyperthyroidism and ophthalmopathy. RNA transcripts yielded amplified TCR beta CDR3 regions. Using the HTBI primer set, a first-round RT-PCR was run on the TCR CDR3. TCRdb ran MiXCR on the multiplex PCR reads and lists one entry per CDR3 protein. The sample yields hundreds of thousands of distinct CDR3 sequences, 15% to 19% seen once. Sequenced input: blood. The receptors stem from a woman aged 18 to 35 with Graves' hyperthyroidism that later progressed to Graves' ophthalmopathy.

Ten or more counts support this clonotype. This chain's CDR3 is CASSQQYSNQPQHF. CDR3 nucleotide sequence: TGTGCCAGCAGCCAACAATATAGCAATCAGCCCCAGCATTTT. J is TRBJ1-5 and V is TRBV3-1; no firm D call. This CDR3 spans 14 amino acids. The germline V gene encodes CDR1 LGHDT and CDR2 YNNKEL (reference sequence). The ends were cut back, 2 bases at V and 0 bases at J, with 5 bases in the middle.

This clonotype was counted between two and nine times. The chain employs TRBV7-3 and TRBJ2-7; no clear D. Germline CDR1 reads SGHTA; CDR2 reads FQGTGA. The CDR3 contains 14 residues. Trimming shortened V by 4 bases and J by 7 bases, and 17 bases separated the two germline ends. The CDR3 loop is CASSWSRALGEQYF. In DNA form, the CDR3 reads TGTGCCAGCAGCTGGAGCCGCGCCCTCGGGGAGCAGTACTTC.

This clonotype has a single count. V gene TRBV4-2 combines with J gene TRBJ1-2, with D possibly TRBD1 on 6 matching bases. The CDR3 covers 15 residues. Germline V lookup: CDR1 LGHNA, CDR2 YNFKEQ. V was shortened by 6 bases and J by 6 bases, with 20 bases between the two germline ends. The CDR3 loop is CASSRGGGQGHGYTF. For the CDR3, the DNA is TGTGCCAGCAGTCGGGGAGGGGGGCAGGGCCATGGCTACACCTTC.

This clonotype was observed at least ten times. V is TRBV2 and J is TRBJ2-2; 11 bases fit TRBD2. V lost 4 bases to trimming and J lost 3 bases; unmatched junction nucleotides: 7. The CDR3 consists of 17 residues. Looked up from germline, CDR1 is SNHLY and CDR2 is FYNNEI. The CDR3: CASSGLTSGKDTGELFF. CDR3 sequence (DNA): TGTGCCAGCAGTGGCTTGACTAGCGGGAAGGACACCGGGGAGCTGTTTTTT.

This clonotype was counted only a few times. The chain uses TRBV24-1 and TRBJ1-2; TRBD1 aligns across 10 bases. CDR1 is KGHDR and CDR2 is SFDVKD in the germline V gene. The trim removed 7 bases at V and 5 bases at J, leaving 12 bases unmatched. This CDR3 contains 16 residues. As DNA, the CDR3 is TGTGCCACCAGGACACTCGACAGGGGGCTTTGGTATGGCTACACCTTC. This translates into CATRTLDRGLWYGYTF.

There are many counts of this clonotype. At one end the junction does not follow the germline gene, possibly because of a read error. The chain uses TRBV20-1 and TRBJ2-5, with unresolved D. CDR1 is DFQATT and CDR2 is SNEGSKA in the germline V gene (reference sequence). This CDR3 contains 13 residues. The CDR3 protein is CSARFGFVQTQYF. CDR3 coding DNA: TGCAGTGCTAGATTCGGTTTCGTTCAGACACAGTACTTC.

The table lists this clonotype with many counts. V is TRBV2 and J is TRBJ1-4; D is perhaps TRBD1 (5 bases). The CDR3 runs 15 residues. Germline V CDR1 and CDR2: SNHLY, FYNNEI. Between the trimmed V and J ends, which lost 2 bases and 8 bases, there was a span of 15 bases. The CDR3 protein is CASSESGKSWEKLFF. DNA for the CDR3: TGTGCCAGCAGTGAATCAGGGAAATCTTGGGAAAAACTGTTTTTT.

This clonotype occurred many times. The chain employs TRBV18 and TRBJ2-3; no reliable D call. Germline V gene sequence: CDR1 KGHSH, CDR2 LQKENI. The V end lost 2 bases, the J end lost 4 bases, and 16 bases lay between the germline ends. The CDR3 totals 16 residues. In DNA, the CDR3 is TGTGCCAGCTCACCATCTATACTCGGTAATTCAGATACGCAGTATTTT. It yields the protein CASSPSILGNSDTQYF. Combining the CDR3 with reference TRBV18 and TRBJ2-3 gives the whole variable domain NAGVMQNPRHLVRRRGQEARLRCSPMKGHSHVYWYRQLPEEGLKFMVYLQKENIIDESGMPKERFSAEFPKEGPSILRIQQVVRGDSAAYFCASSPSILGNSDTQYFGPGTRLTVL.

This clonotype turned up a few times. The genes are TRBV6-1 and TRBJ2-1; 11 nucleotides line up with TRBD2. In germline, CDR1 is MNHNS, CDR2 SASEGT. V lost 0 bases and J lost 3; bases outside the gene matches: 7. This CDR3 region has 18 residues. This CDR3 reads CASSEALAGVSGYNEQFF. CDR3 DNA sequence: TGTGCCAGCAGTGAAGCACTAGCGGGAGTGTCGGGCTACAATGAGCAGTTCTTC.

This clonotype was counted between two and nine times. J is TRBJ1-1 and V is TRBV6-2 or TRBV6-3, with 7 positions matching TRBD1. This CDR3 is built from 18 residues. V was pared by 2 bases and J by 2 bases, with 14 bases of the junction left unmatched. CDR1 and CDR2 from the germline V gene are MNHEY and SVGEGT. CDR3 in DNA: TGTGCCAGCAGTTACCCCCGACAGGGTGGAAAGGGAAACACTGAAGCTTTCTTT. Its protein product is CASSYPRQGGKGNTEAFF.

This clonotype appeared many times. The gene calls are TRBV20-1 and TRBJ2-1; D gene ambiguous. CDR1 and CDR2 from the germline V gene are DFQATT and SNEGSKA (reference sequence). The CDR3 loop spans 10 amino acids. V was trimmed by 2 bases and J by 7 bases, leaving 3 bases between them. The DNA for the CDR3 is TGCAGTGCTAGACAAAATGAGCAGTTCTTC. Translating it yields CSARQNEQFF.

Here the CDR3 DNA reads TGCAGTGCCCTTCCCAGAGACTCTGGGGCCAACGTCCTGACTTTC. Amino acid sequence: CSALPRDSGANVLTF. The chain has TRBV20-1 and TRBJ2-6, with D unclear. Germline V lookup: CDR1 DFQATT, CDR2 SNEGSKA (reference sequence). Trimming left V 6 bases short and J 0 bases short, with 12 bases between. This CDR3 has 15 residues.

The chain combines TRBV9 with TRBJ1-1, with TRBD1 identical over 11 bases. Germline-derived CDR1 and CDR2 are SGDLS and YYNGEE. The CDR3 covers 15 residues. J lost 4 bases, V lost 4 bases, and 6 bases had no gene match. The CDR3 loop reads CASSTGGQGGTEAFF. CDR3 coding DNA: TGTGCCAGCAGCACCGGGGGACAGGGGGGCACTGAAGCTTTCTTT.

The chain combines TRBV5-1 with TRBJ1-1; D perhaps matches TRBD1 (6 bases). CDR3 length: 14 amino acids. V was trimmed by 2 bases and J by 1 base, leaving 9 bases between them. Per the germline V gene, CDR1 is SGHRS and CDR2 is YFSETQ. CDR3 in amino acids: CASSFRDKNTEAFF. CDR3 bases: TGCGCCAGCAGCTTCCGGGACAAGAACACTGAAGCTTTCTTT. The variable domain in full, completed from reference TRBV5-1 and TRBJ1-1, reads KAGVTQTPRYLIKTRGQQVTLSCSPISGHRSVSWYQQTPGQGLQFLFEYFSETQRNKGNFPGRFSGRQFSNSRSEMNVSTLELGDSALYLCASSFRDKNTEAFFGQGTRLTVV.

This clonotype was seen a handful of times. DNA for the CDR3: TGTGCCAGCAGCCAAGACTTCGGGGGAGGCAATCAGCCCCAGCATTTT. The encoded protein is CASSQDFGGGNQPQHF. The chain employs TRBV3-1 and TRBJ1-5; D perhaps matches TRBD1 (5 bases). This CDR3 has 16 residues. Per germline, CDR1 LGHDT and CDR2 YNNKEL (reference sequence). V gave up 0 bases and J gave up 2 bases, with 11 bases separating them. The whole variable domain, remainder taken from reference TRBV3-1 and TRBJ1-5, is DTAVSQTPKYLVTQMGNDKSIKCEQNLGHDTMYWYKQDSKKFLKIMFSYNNKELIINETVPNRFSPKSPDKAHLNLHINSLELGDSAVYFCASSQDFGGGNQPQHFGDGTRLSIL.

This clonotype appeared many times. This chain uses TRBV7-2 with TRBJ2-1; 8 bases map to TRBD1. Per the germline V gene, CDR1 is SGHTA and CDR2 is FQGNSA. There are 14 residues in the CDR3. The trim removed 3 bases at V and 7 bases at J, leaving 5 bases unmatched. CDR3 sequence: CASSLSRGQNEQFF. The CDR3 DNA reads TGTGCCAGCAGCTTGAGCAGGGGGCAGAATGAGCAGTTCTTC.

In its sample, this clonotype was seen a few times. The J gene is TRBJ1-2, the V gene TRBV27, with unresolved D. There are 12 residues in the CDR3. CDR1 is MNHEY, CDR2 SMNVEV, per germline (reference sequence). V lost 4 bases, J lost 6 bases, and 9 bases lay in between. The CDR3 is CASSSRSDGYTF. CDR3 nucleotide sequence: TGTGCCAGCAGTTCCCGATCTGATGGCTACACCTTC.

This clonotype occurred a few times. The CDR3 sequence is CASSQGRGDYGYTF. The CDR3 DNA sequence: TGCGCCAGCAGCCAAGGCAGGGGGGACTATGGCTACACCTTC. The V and J genes are TRBV4-1 and TRBJ1-2; TRBD1 matches 7 bases. V trimming: 1 base; J trimming: 3 bases; junction bases outside the gene matches: 2. The CDR3 contains 14 residues. From germline, CDR1 is MGHRA and CDR2 YSYEKL.

This clonotype was seen many times. The DNA of the CDR3 is TGTGCCAGCAGTTTCTGGGCCACAAAGAGATACGAGCAGTACTTC. Translation gives CASSFWATKRYEQYF. The chain carries TRBV12-3 or TRBV12-4 and TRBJ2-7; D ambiguous. The CDR3 consists of 15 residues. The V end was cut by 3 bases, the J end by 4 bases, with 16 bases between.

This clonotype was observed at least ten times. The chain employs TRBV20-1 and TRBJ2-5; 16 nucleotides match TRBD2. The germline CDR1 and CDR2 sequences are DFQATT and SNEGSKA (reference sequence). J lost 2 bases, V lost 5 bases, and 11 bases had no gene match. This CDR3 contains 18 residues. The CDR3: CSAFPGLAGGPRQETQYF. CDR3 nucleotide sequence: TGCAGTGCTTTCCCGGGACTAGCGGGAGGGCCCCGTCAAGAGACCCAGTACTTC.

J is TRBJ2-7 and V is TRBV11-2; 15 nucleotides agree with TRBD2. Losses at the gene ends were 5 bases for V and 4 bases for J; bases not matched to a gene: 6. CDR1 is SGHAT and CDR2 is FQNNGV in the germline V gene. The CDR3 length is 16 residues. CDR3 residues: CASSPGLAGGTYEQYF. DNA for the CDR3: TGTGCCAGCAGCCCCGGACTAGCGGGAGGGACATACGAGCAGTACTTC.

A word on this clonotype: The junction does not match germline at one end; this may be a read error. The chain employs TRBV20-1 and TRBJ2-3; either TRBD1 or TRBD2 may fit D (5 bases each). The CDR3 loop spans 16 amino acids. Germline values: CDR1 DFQATT, CDR2 SNEGSKA (reference sequence). The CDR3, as DNA: TGCAGTGCTAGTCGTCTCTGGGGGAGCGGTACAGATATGCAGTATTTT. This translates into CSASRLWGSGTDMQYF.